These 31 T cell receptor beta chains share one sample of origin, sequenced in a study of CD8+ T cells in alopecia areata. Treatment: oral pan-JAK inhibitor, 5-10 mg twice daily. It was cDNA, reverse transcribed from extracted RNA, that served as the sequencing template. Clones were read by immunoSEQ multiplex PCR, and TCRdb kept only the in-frame ones, dropping some. Seen here are 200,000 to 250,000 clones, 64% observed once, and the top ten hold roughly 4.2%. The input for sequencing was CD4+ T cells sorted from blood, taken at week 4, from a patient treated with tofacitinib. These receptors were taken from a human donor with alopecia areata.

V and J are TRBV6-1 and TRBJ2-7; possibly TRBD1 for D (5 bases). The CDR3 is made up of 14 amino acids. Deletions cut 1 base from V and 7 bases from J, with 14 bases between. Germline CDR1 reads MNHNS; CDR2 reads SASEGT. This CDR3 reads CASSEGGRLREQYF. The CDR3 nucleotides are TGTGCCAGCAGTGAAGGGGGCAGATTGAGGGAGCAGTACTTC.

The chain combines TRBV30 with TRBJ1-1; D is undetermined. The V end lost 4 bases, the J end lost 0 bases, and 9 bases lay between the germline ends. Germline-derived CDR1 and CDR2 are GTSNPN and SVGIG (reference sequence). The CDR3 covers 13 residues. CDR3 in amino acids: CAWNMGLNTEAFF. In nucleotides, the CDR3 is TGTGCCTGGAATATGGGTTTGAACACTGAAGCTTTCTTT.

This clone was seen only a few times. The chain links TRBV27 to TRBJ1-6, with 11 bases lining up with TRBD1. The V gene end was trimmed by 4 bases and the J gene end by 7 bases; junction bases not matched to a gene: 9. The CDR3 covers 17 residues. Germline values: CDR1 MNHEY, CDR2 SMNVEV (reference sequence). In DNA, the CDR3 is TGTGCCAGCAGTTCTCCCCATGGACAGGGGGCAAATTCACCCCTCCACTTT. This translates into CASSSPHGQGANSPLHF.

The chain combines TRBV6-5 with TRBJ1-1; TRBD1 matches at 8 bases. The CDR3 is 15 residues long. The germline gives CDR1 MNHEY, CDR2 SVGAGI. With 0 bases clipped from V and 8 bases from J, the junction kept 8 bases outside the gene matches. The CDR3: CASSYSGQGGSEAFF. As DNA, the CDR3 is TGTGCCAGCAGTTACTCCGGACAGGGAGGCTCAGAAGCTTTCTTT.

This chain joins TRBV5-1 and TRBJ2-5, with D perhaps assigned TRBD1 or TRBD2 (5 bases each). The CDR3 is 17 amino acids. Germline V CDR1 and CDR2: SGHRS, YFSETQ. The germline V and J ends were trimmed by 3 bases and 0 bases, with 18 bases remaining between them. Here the CDR3 reads CASSWVNDGAYQETQYF. The CDR3, as DNA: TGCGCCAGCAGCTGGGTGAATGACGGGGCGTACCAAGAGACCCAGTACTTC.

The chain has TRBV29-1 and TRBJ2-5; possible D gene TRBD1, 6 bases. The germline gives CDR1 SQVTM, CDR2 ANQGSEA. This CDR3 has 13 amino acids. Trimming cost V 4 bases and J 4 bases, with 13 bases left between them. The CDR3 region is CSVGDTSRETQYF. CDR3 coding DNA: TGCAGCGTTGGGGACACCTCCAGAGAGACCCAGTACTTC.

The chain links TRBV30 to TRBJ2-7; TRBD2 matches 9 bases. Germline V gives CDR1 GTSNPN, CDR2 SVGIG (reference sequence). The V and J ends lost 1 base and 0 bases, in that order; junction bases with no gene match: 4. The CDR3 length is 15 residues. CDR3 DNA sequence: TGTGCCTGGAGTGCCAGCGGGGGGCTCTCCTACGAGCAGTACTTC. Translating gives CAWSASGGLSYEQYF.

Points on this clone: Distinct nucleotide sequences in the sample also encode this CDR3. The V call is TRBV30, the J call TRBJ2-5; D not certain. The CDR3 length is 10 residues. The germline V gene has CDR1 GTSNPN and CDR2 SVGIG (reference sequence). V gave up 5 bases and J gave up 5 bases, with 6 bases separating them. CDR3 coding DNA: TGTGCCTGGGGTAGGGAGACCCAGTACTTC. The encoded protein is CAWGRETQYF.

The chain recombines TRBV29-1 with TRBJ2-5, with 9 bases lining up with TRBD1. Germline V gene sequence: CDR1 SQVTM, CDR2 ANQGSEA. With 4 bases clipped from V and 4 bases from J, the junction kept 4 bases outside the gene matches. The CDR3 runs to 13 residues. This CDR3 reads CSVATGGGETQYF. The CDR3 coding sequence is TGCAGCGTTGCGACAGGGGGGGGAGAGACCCAGTACTTC.

The chain joins TRBV29-1 to TRBJ1-1, with a tentative D call TRBD1 (5 bases). Germline V gene sequence: CDR1 SQVTM, CDR2 ANQGSEA. V lost 2 bases to trimming and J lost 0 bases, with 10 bases between them. CDR3 size: 14 residues. CDR3 in amino acids: CSVERRGLNTEAFF. The CDR3 bases are TGCAGCGTTGAAAGAAGGGGCCTGAACACTGAAGCTTTCTTT.

The J gene is TRBJ2-7, the V gene TRBV4-1, with D hard to call. V lost 0 bases, J lost 9 bases, and 15 bases lay in between. Germline CDR1 and CDR2: MGHRA and YSYEKL. The CDR3 runs to 14 residues. This chain's CDR3 is CASSQEAGGSGQYF. The DNA for the CDR3 is TGCGCCAGCAGCCAAGAGGCTGGCGGCTCAGGGCAGTACTTC.

In this sample, this clone turned up a few times. This chain uses TRBV2 with TRBJ1-5; 7 positions match TRBD1. Germline CDR1 and CDR2: SNHLY and FYNNEI. The CDR3 spans 13 residues. V trimming: 6 bases; J trimming: 4 bases; junction bases outside the gene matches: 3. CDR3 protein: CASRTGTNQPQHF. In nucleotides, the CDR3 is TGTGCCAGCAGGACAGGGACAAATCAGCCCCAGCATTTT. Complete variable domain (other parts from reference TRBV2 and TRBJ1-5): EPEVTQTPSHQVTQMGQEVILRCVPISNHLYFYWYRQILGQKVEFLVSFYNNEISEKSEIFDDQFSVERPDGSNFTLKIRSTKLEDSAMYFCASRTGTNQPQHFGDGTRLSIL.

This rearrangement joins TRBV6-5 to TRBJ1-2; D is possibly TRBD1 (5 bases). CDR1 MNHEY and CDR2 SVGAGI come from the germline V gene. V gave up 7 bases and J gave up 4 bases, with 16 bases separating them. The length of the CDR3 is 14 residues. The CDR3 coding sequence is TGTGCCAGCACCTTTGGGGCGGCCACCTATGGCTACACCTTC. It encodes CASTFGAATYGYTF.

This clone was picked up a small number of times. This rearrangement joins TRBV10-3 to TRBJ1-2; the D is unclear. V lost 7 bases and J 1 base, leaving 7 bases between the germline ends. The length of the CDR3 is 12 residues. Germline V gene data show CDR1 as ENHRY and CDR2 as SYGVKD. CDR3 region: CAIKGDNYGYTF. CDR3 nucleotide sequence: TGTGCCATCAAGGGAGATAACTATGGCTACACCTTC.

The V gene is TRBV2, the J gene TRBJ1-2, with D maybe TRBD1 (6 bases). This CDR3 comprises 13 residues. Germline V gene data show CDR1 as SNHLY and CDR2 as FYNNEI. V was trimmed by 3 bases and J by 7 bases, leaving 12 bases between them. CDR3 residues: CASSEGGAAGYTF. The CDR3 DNA reads TGTGCCAGCAGTGAGGGGGGCGCGGCTGGCTACACCTTC.

The V gene is TRBV7-9, the J gene TRBJ2-6; 8 nucleotides line up with TRBD2. This CDR3 contains 17 residues. J was trimmed by 0 bases and V by 3 bases; bases with no gene match: 4. Germline values: CDR1 SEHNR, CDR2 FQNEAQ (reference sequence). The DNA of the CDR3 is TGTGCCAGCAGCTTGAGCGGGGGCTTCTCTGGGGCCAACGTCCTGACTTTC. Translation: CASSLSGGFSGANVLTF.

V gene TRBV6-5 combines with J gene TRBJ2-2; no definite D call. This CDR3 has 15 residues. The germline V and J ends were trimmed by 7 bases and 2 bases, with 14 bases remaining between them. CDR1 and CDR2 from the germline V gene are MNHEY and SVGAGI. CDR3 sequence reads: CASTDGYRNTGELFF. The CDR3 DNA follows: TGTGCCAGCACCGATGGGTACCGCAACACCGGGGAGCTGTTTTTT.

The chain links TRBV27 to TRBJ1-1, with TRBD1 as a possible D gene (5 bases). From germline, CDR1 is MNHEY and CDR2 SMNVEV (reference sequence). The CDR3 consists of 12 residues. Trimming removed 3 bases from V and 8 bases from J, with 10 bases in between. CDR3 sequence reads: CASSFHGAEAFF. CDR3 bases: TGTGCCAGCAGTTTTCATGGGGCAGAAGCTTTCTTT.

V usage is TRBV7-2 and J usage is TRBJ2-3; 9 nucleotides match TRBD2. CDR3 size: 16 residues. Germline-derived CDR1 and CDR2 are SGHTA and FQGNSA. The trim removed 1 base at V and 0 bases at J, leaving 2 bases unmatched. CDR3 nucleotides: TGTGCCAGCAGCTTAGTAGCGGGGGTTAGCACAGATACGCAGTATTTT. Residues: CASSLVAGVSTDTQYF.

This clone was seen more than once but under ten times. The chain has TRBV4-1 and TRBJ2-5, with D perhaps matching TRBD1 (5 bases). Trimming took 0 bases from V and 1 from J, leaving 12 bases between them. CDR1 is MGHRA, CDR2 YSYEKL, per germline. This CDR3 comprises 16 residues. The CDR3: CASSQEPQQVQETQYF. As DNA, the CDR3 is TGCGCCAGCAGCCAAGAACCTCAACAGGTCCAAGAGACCCAGTACTTC.

This clone showed up just a few times. CDR3 bases: TGTGCCACCGCCGGGACAGGGTTCTATGGCTACACCTTC. It encodes CATAGTGFYGYTF. This chain links TRBV2 with TRBJ1-2; 9 bases fit TRBD1. Trimming removed 10 bases from V and 4 bases from J; junction bases left unmatched: 7. From germline, CDR1 is SNHLY and CDR2 FYNNEI. The CDR3 runs 13 residues. Drawing the rest from reference TRBV2 and TRBJ1-2, the complete variable domain is EPEVTQTPSHQVTQMGQEVILRCVPISNHLYFYWYRQILGQKVEFLVSFYNNEISEKSEIFDDQFSVERPDGSNFTLKIRSTKLEDSAMYFCATAGTGFYGYTFGSGTRLTVV.

The V gene is TRBV2, the J gene TRBJ2-7; D is unresolved. This CDR3 comprises 15 residues. Trimming pared 4 bases from V and 2 bases from J, leaving 15 bases between. The germline gives CDR1 SNHLY, CDR2 FYNNEI. This CDR3 reads CASSVGPRKTYEQYF. CDR3 bases: TGTGCCAGCAGTGTCGGACCGAGGAAAACCTACGAGCAGTACTTC.

The rearrangement links TRBV23-1 to TRBJ2-7; D not certain. TRBV23-1 is sorted into the ORF group, with uncertain function. The CDR3 has 16 residues. V was clipped by 10 bases and J by 6 bases, with 28 bases between them. CDR3 amino acids: CAKAVVSPFDRSEQYF. Written as DNA, the CDR3 is TGCGCCAAGGCCGTTGTTTCCCCCTTCGACCGGAGCGAGCAGTACTTC.

The CDR3 here is CASSLNRDRVYEQYF. The CDR3 bases are TGTGCCAGCAGCTTGAACCGGGACAGAGTCTACGAGCAGTACTTC. The chain joins TRBV5-4 to TRBJ2-7; 7 positions agree with TRBD1. The V and J ends lost 1 base and 3 bases, in that order; junction bases with no gene match: 7. The CDR3 sequence is 15 residues long. Germline lookup yields CDR1 SGHNT and CDR2 YYREEE (reference sequence).

Concerning this clone itself: The same CDR3 is also encoded by other DNA sequences in this sample. The CDR3 DNA sequence: TGTGCCTGGAGTAAAACAGCGAACACCGGGGAGCTGTTTTTT. Translation: CAWSKTANTGELFF. The rearrangement links TRBV30 to TRBJ2-2, with D uncertain. Germline V gene sequence: CDR1 GTSNPN, CDR2 SVGIG (reference sequence). The CDR3 spans 14 residues. Trimming shortened V by 2 bases and J by 0 bases, and 7 bases separated the two germline ends. Full variable domain (rest looked up from reference TRBV30 and TRBJ2-2): SQTIHQWPATLVQPVGSPLSLECTVEGTSNPNLYWYRQAAGRGLQLLFYSVGIGQISSEVPQNLSASRPQDRQFILSSKKLLLSDSGFYLCAWSKTANTGELFFGEGSRLTVL.

The rearrangement links TRBV7-6 to TRBJ1-5, with D tentatively TRBD1 (6 bases). This CDR3 is built from 13 residues. Trimming shortened V by 6 bases and J by 5 bases, and 11 bases separated the two germline ends. Germline CDR1 SGHVS, CDR2 FNYEAQ. The CDR3 nucleotides read TGTGCCAGCAGTACAGGGTCCTATCAGCCCCAGCATTTT. Translating gives CASSTGSYQPQHF.

This clone has a handful of counts. The chain employs TRBV10-3 and TRBJ2-1, with D perhaps matching TRBD2 (6 bases). Germline CDR1 ENHRY, CDR2 SYGVKD. This CDR3 spans 15 amino acids. V was cut by 6 bases and J by 3 bases, with 15 bases left in between. CDR3 in amino acids: CAIRDSGFYYNEQFF. The CDR3 region has the DNA TGTGCCATCAGAGATAGCGGATTCTACTACAATGAGCAGTTCTTC.

In its sample, this clone was seen a few times. The chain recombines TRBV11-3 with TRBJ2-5; D uncertain. CDR3 length: 14 residues. V was shortened by 6 bases and J by 1 base, with 12 bases between the two germline ends. Germline CDR1 reads SGHNT; CDR2 reads YENEEA. CDR3 amino acids: CASRPATFQETQYF. The CDR3 DNA sequence: TGTGCCAGCAGGCCGGCGACCTTCCAAGAGACCCAGTACTTC.

V usage is TRBV5-5 and J usage is TRBJ2-3, with 7 nucleotides matching TRBD2. The CDR3 runs to 14 residues. The germline V gene has CDR1 SGHKS and CDR2 YYEKEE (reference sequence). V lost 4 bases to trimming and J lost 4 bases; unmatched junction nucleotides: 6. The CDR3: CASSQGEGADTQYF. The CDR3 nucleotides read TGTGCCAGCAGCCAAGGGGAGGGTGCAGATACGCAGTATTTT.

J is TRBJ2-5 and V is TRBV25-1, with D perhaps TRBD1 (5 bases). CDR3 length: 13 amino acids. V lost 7 bases, J lost 2 bases, and 11 bases lay in between. From germline, CDR1 is MGHDK and CDR2 SYGVNS. Written as DNA, the CDR3 is TGTGCCAGCAATGGAGCAGGGCAAGAGACCCAGTACTTC. This gives the protein CASNGAGQETQYF. The variable domain in full, completed from reference TRBV25-1 and TRBJ2-5, reads EADIYQTPRYLVIGTGKKITLECSQTMGHDKMYWYQQDPGMELHLIHYSYGVNSTEKGDLSSESTVSRIRTEHFPLTLESARPSHTSQYLCASNGAGQETQYFGPGTRLLVL.

The rearrangement links TRBV11-3 to TRBJ2-7, with D perhaps TRBD1 (7 bases). The germline CDR1 and CDR2 sequences are SGHNT and YENEEA. Trimming left V 5 bases short and J 2 bases short, with 13 bases between. The CDR3 length is 14 residues. CDR3 in DNA: TGTGCCAGCAGCGCGGGACAGCCACCCTACGAGCAGTACTTC. Encoded protein: CASSAGQPPYEQYF.